A selection of T cell receptor beta chains follows, all from one sample in a study of T cell responses to AZD1222 COVID-19 vaccine. Libraries were prepared by immunoSEQ multiplex PCR; TCRdb keeps only in-frame clonotypes and omits some of them. The sample contains 150,000 to 200,000 clones, around 90% of which appear only once. Sequencing was performed on peripheral blood, taken on day 0 of AZD1222 vaccination. The receptors come from an adult in good health. CDR3s include the opening cysteine and the closing phenylalanine or tryptophan. Fields, in order: J gene, V gene, D gene, clone size, CDR3 protein, CDR3 DNA. The D gene is left open where the match is weak. Clone size, where shown, is once, few, many, or a class for clones that have expanded.

j_call: TRBJ1-5; v_call: TRBV19; d_call: .; clone_size: .; cdr3_aa: CASSTFQERLGPQHF; cdr3_nt: TGTGCCAGTAGTACGTTCCAGGAGAGATTAGGGCCCCAGCATTTT
j_call: TRBJ2-3; v_call: TRBV24-1; d_call: .; clone_size: .; cdr3_aa: CATSDQGYTATDTQYF; cdr3_nt: TGTGCCACCAGTGACCAGGGGTATACGGCCACAGATACGCAGTATTTT
j_call: TRBJ2-5; v_call: TRBV29-1; d_call: .; clone_size: .; cdr3_aa: CSVRGASVHQETQYF; cdr3_nt: TGCAGCGTTCGGGGGGCTAGCGTGCACCAAGAGACCCAGTACTTC
j_call: TRBJ2-6; v_call: TRBV27; d_call: TRBD2; clone_size: .; cdr3_aa: CASSLEAGAAGANVLTF; cdr3_nt: TGTGCCAGCAGTTTAGAGGCGGGAGCCGCTGGGGCCAACGTCCTGACTTTC
j_call: TRBJ1-2; v_call: TRBV9; d_call: .; clone_size: once; cdr3_aa: CASSTHPSGGARHGYTF; cdr3_nt: TGTGCCAGCAGCACTCATCCTAGTGGAGGGGCGAGGCATGGCTACACCTTC
j_call: TRBJ2-2; v_call: TRBV7-2; d_call: .; clone_size: .; cdr3_aa: CASSLAGRADGELFF; cdr3_nt: TGTGCCAGCAGCTTAGCGGGGCGTGCAGACGGGGAGCTGTTTTTT
j_call: TRBJ1-2; v_call: TRBV18; d_call: .; clone_size: .; cdr3_aa: CASSPRTASGYTF; cdr3_nt: TGTGCCAGCTCGCCTAGGACAGCTTCCGGCTACACCTTC
j_call: TRBJ1-6; v_call: TRBV19; d_call: .; clone_size: once; cdr3_aa: CASTPVAGLNSPLHF; cdr3_nt: TGTGCCAGTACCCCTGTAGCAGGGCTAAATTCACCCCTCCACTTT
j_call: TRBJ2-5; v_call: TRBV7-9; d_call: .; clone_size: .; cdr3_aa: CASSSGTQEETQYF; cdr3_nt: TGTGCCAGCAGCTCCGGGACCCAAGAAGAGACCCAGTACTTC
j_call: TRBJ1-5; v_call: TRBV2; d_call: .; clone_size: .; cdr3_aa: CASGDRSNQPQHF; cdr3_nt: TGTGCCAGTGGAGATAGGAGCAATCAGCCCCAGCATTTT
j_call: TRBJ2-1; v_call: TRBV19; d_call: TRBD1; clone_size: .; cdr3_aa: CASSPRQGGRGEQFF; cdr3_nt: TGTGCCAGTAGCCCCAGACAGGGGGGAAGAGGTGAGCAGTTCTTC
j_call: TRBJ2-5; v_call: TRBV30; d_call: .; clone_size: .; cdr3_aa: CACLDLGPKETQYF; cdr3_nt: TGTGCCTGCTTAGACCTGGGACCTAAAGAGACCCAGTACTTC
j_call: TRBJ1-2; v_call: TRBV18; d_call: TRBD1; clone_size: .; cdr3_aa: CASSTTGGNYGYTF; cdr3_nt: TGTGCCAGCTCAACCACAGGGGGTAACTATGGCTACACCTTC
j_call: TRBJ2-5; v_call: TRBV7-9; d_call: TRBD2; clone_size: .; cdr3_aa: CASSTSGRKETQYF; cdr3_nt: TGTGCCAGCAGCACTAGCGGGAGGAAGGAGACCCAGTACTTC
j_call: TRBJ1-2; v_call: TRBV29-1; d_call: .; clone_size: few; cdr3_aa: CSVDPRVQDSGGYTF; cdr3_nt: TGCAGCGTTGACCCTCGGGTCCAGGACTCGGGGGGCTACACCTTC
j_call: TRBJ2-1; v_call: TRBV25-1; d_call: .; clone_size: few; cdr3_aa: CASNMKGNNEQFF; cdr3_nt: TGTGCCAGCAATATGAAGGGTAACAATGAGCAGTTCTTC
j_call: TRBJ1-1; v_call: TRBV19; d_call: .; clone_size: once; cdr3_aa: CASSIWGEAFF; cdr3_nt: TGTGCCAGTAGTATTTGGGGTGAAGCTTTCTTT
j_call: TRBJ1-5; v_call: TRBV19; d_call: TRBD1; clone_size: .; cdr3_aa: CASRDRELQPQHF; cdr3_nt: TGTGCCAGTAGAGACAGGGAGCTTCAGCCCCAGCATTTT
j_call: TRBJ2-7; v_call: TRBV5-1; d_call: TRBD1; clone_size: .; cdr3_aa: CASSFQGQGYEQYF; cdr3_nt: TGCGCCAGCAGCTTCCAGGGACAGGGGTACGAGCAGTACTTC
j_call: TRBJ1-5; v_call: TRBV4-1; d_call: .; clone_size: .; cdr3_aa: CASSQGPRQNQPQHF; cdr3_nt: TGCGCCAGCAGCCAAGGCCCCAGGCAAAATCAGCCCCAGCATTTT
j_call: TRBJ2-7; v_call: TRBV7-2; d_call: TRBD2; clone_size: few; cdr3_aa: CASSKAGGPREQYF; cdr3_nt: TGTGCCAGCAGCAAAGCGGGAGGGCCAAGAGAGCAGTACTTC
j_call: TRBJ1-6; v_call: TRBV6-6; d_call: .; clone_size: .; cdr3_aa: CASSAQDGSNSPLHF; cdr3_nt: TGTGCCAGCAGTGCGCAGGACGGTTCTAATTCACCCCTCCACTTT
j_call: TRBJ2-1; v_call: TRBV7-9; d_call: .; clone_size: .; cdr3_aa: CASSSVDGGSYNEQFF; cdr3_nt: TGTGCCAGCAGCTCCGTGGACGGAGGCTCCTACAATGAGCAGTTCTTC
j_call: TRBJ1-6; v_call: TRBV15; d_call: TRBD1; clone_size: .; cdr3_aa: CATSRDRQGATGSPLHF; cdr3_nt: TGTGCCACCAGCAGAGATCGACAGGGCGCGACGGGATCACCCCTCCACTTT
j_call: TRBJ2-7; v_call: TRBV28; d_call: .; clone_size: .; cdr3_aa: CASSFLLTVGQYF; cdr3_nt: TGTGCCAGCAGCTTCCTCTTGACGGTTGGGCAGTACTTC
j_call: TRBJ2-1; v_call: TRBV19; d_call: TRBD1; clone_size: .; cdr3_aa: CASSVPWDRNNEQFF; cdr3_nt: TGTGCCAGTAGTGTCCCATGGGACAGAAACAATGAGCAGTTCTTC
j_call: TRBJ2-3; v_call: TRBV2; d_call: TRBD2; clone_size: .; cdr3_aa: CASSVTSGSLSDTQYF; cdr3_nt: TGTGCCAGCAGTGTTACTAGCGGGAGTCTTTCAGATACGCAGTATTTT
j_call: TRBJ2-3; v_call: TRBV6-5; d_call: TRBD1; clone_size: .; cdr3_aa: CASRRDRGADTQYF; cdr3_nt: TGTGCCAGCAGAAGGGACAGGGGGGCCGATACGCAGTATTTT
j_call: TRBJ2-1; v_call: TRBV6-5; d_call: .; clone_size: .; cdr3_aa: CASSDSGGPYNEQFF; cdr3_nt: TGTGCCAGCAGTGACTCCGGGGGACCCTACAATGAGCAGTTCTTC
j_call: TRBJ1-1; v_call: TRBV6-5; d_call: .; clone_size: .; cdr3_aa: CASFLNPPEAFF; cdr3_nt: TGTGCCAGCTTCCTGAACCCCCCTGAAGCTTTCTTT
j_call: TRBJ2-7; v_call: TRBV19; d_call: .; clone_size: .; cdr3_aa: CASSIRQSSYEQYF; cdr3_nt: TGTGCCAGTAGTATACGCCAGAGCTCCTACGAGCAGTACTTC